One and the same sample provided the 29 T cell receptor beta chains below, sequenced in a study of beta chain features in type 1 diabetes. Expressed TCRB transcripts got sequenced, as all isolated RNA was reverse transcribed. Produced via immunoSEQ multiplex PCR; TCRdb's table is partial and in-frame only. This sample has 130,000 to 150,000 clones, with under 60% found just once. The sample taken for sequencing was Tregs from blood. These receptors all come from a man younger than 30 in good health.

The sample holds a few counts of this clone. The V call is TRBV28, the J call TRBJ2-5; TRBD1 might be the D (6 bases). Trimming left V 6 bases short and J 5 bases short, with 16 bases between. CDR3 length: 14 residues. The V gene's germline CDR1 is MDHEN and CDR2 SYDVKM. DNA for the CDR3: TGTGCCAGCAGCTCACATACAGGGTTGGAGACCCAGTACTTC. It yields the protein CASSSHTGLETQYF.

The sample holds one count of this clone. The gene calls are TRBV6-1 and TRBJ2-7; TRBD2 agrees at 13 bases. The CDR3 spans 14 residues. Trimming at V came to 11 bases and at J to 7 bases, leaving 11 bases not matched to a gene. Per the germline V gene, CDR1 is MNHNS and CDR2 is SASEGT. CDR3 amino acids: CAAGWTSGSWEQYF. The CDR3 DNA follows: TGTGCCGCCGGCTGGACTAGCGGGAGTTGGGAGCAGTACTTC.

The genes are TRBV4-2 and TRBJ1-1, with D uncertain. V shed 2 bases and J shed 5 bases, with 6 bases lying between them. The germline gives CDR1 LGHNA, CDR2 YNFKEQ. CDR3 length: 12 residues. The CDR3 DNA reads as TGTGCCAGCAGCCAAACCCGGACTGAAGCTTTCTTT. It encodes CASSQTRTEAFF.

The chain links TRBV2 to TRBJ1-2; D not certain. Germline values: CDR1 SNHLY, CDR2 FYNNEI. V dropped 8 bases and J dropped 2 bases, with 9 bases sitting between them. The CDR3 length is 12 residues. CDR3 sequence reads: CASVGRNYGYTF. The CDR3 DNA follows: TGTGCCAGCGTGGGCAGAAACTATGGCTACACCTTC.

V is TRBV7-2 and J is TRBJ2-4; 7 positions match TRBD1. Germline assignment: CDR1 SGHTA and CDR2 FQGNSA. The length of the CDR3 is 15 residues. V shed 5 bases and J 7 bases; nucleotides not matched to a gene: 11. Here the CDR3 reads CASSVTGISRNIQYF. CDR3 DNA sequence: TGTGCCAGCAGCGTGACAGGGATAAGCAGGAACATTCAGTACTTC. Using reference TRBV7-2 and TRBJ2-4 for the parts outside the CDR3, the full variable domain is GAGVSQSPSNKVTEKGKDVELRCDPISGHTALYWYRQSLGQGLEFLIYFQGNSAPDKSGLPSDRFSAERTGGSVSTLTIQRTQQEDSAVYLCASSVTGISRNIQYFGAGTRLSVL.

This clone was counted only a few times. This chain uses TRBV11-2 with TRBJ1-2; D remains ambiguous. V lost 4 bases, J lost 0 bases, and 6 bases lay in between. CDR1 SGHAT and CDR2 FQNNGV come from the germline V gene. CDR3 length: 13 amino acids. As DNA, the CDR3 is TGTGCCAGCAGCTCCGGTTCTAACTATGGCTACACCTTC. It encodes CASSSGSNYGYTF.

The CDR3 nucleotides are TGTGCCAGCTCGCTCGGCACTGAAGCTTTCTTT. Protein: CASSLGTEAFF. V and J are TRBV7-9 and TRBJ1-1; D remains ambiguous. CDR1 is SEHNR and CDR2 is FQNEAQ in the germline V gene (reference sequence). This CDR3 region has 11 residues. Trimming cost V 8 bases and J 4 bases, with 8 bases left between them.

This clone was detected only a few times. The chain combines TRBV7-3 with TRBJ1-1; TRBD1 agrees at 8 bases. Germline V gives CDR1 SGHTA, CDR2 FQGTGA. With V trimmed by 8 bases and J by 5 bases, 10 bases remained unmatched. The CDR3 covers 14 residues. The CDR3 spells CASGPGQGGTEAFF. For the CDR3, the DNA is TGTGCCAGCGGGCCCGGACAGGGAGGTACTGAAGCTTTCTTT.

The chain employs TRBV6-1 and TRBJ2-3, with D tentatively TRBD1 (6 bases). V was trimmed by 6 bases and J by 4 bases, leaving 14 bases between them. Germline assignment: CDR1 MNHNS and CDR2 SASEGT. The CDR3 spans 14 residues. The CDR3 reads CASSSDRFPDTQYF. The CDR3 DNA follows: TGTGCCAGCAGCTCAGACAGGTTCCCAGATACGCAGTATTTT.

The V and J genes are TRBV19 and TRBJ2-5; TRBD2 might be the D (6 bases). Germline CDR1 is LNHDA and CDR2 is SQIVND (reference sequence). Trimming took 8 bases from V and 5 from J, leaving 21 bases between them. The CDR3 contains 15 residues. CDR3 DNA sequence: TGTGCCAGTTCGCCCCCGGGACTCCCCGCGGAGACCCAGTACTTC. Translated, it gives CASSPPGLPAETQYF.

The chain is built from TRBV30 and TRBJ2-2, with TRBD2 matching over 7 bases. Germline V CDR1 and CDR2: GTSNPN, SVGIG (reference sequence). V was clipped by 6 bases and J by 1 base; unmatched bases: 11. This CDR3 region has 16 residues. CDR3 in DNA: TGTGCCTGTCCCCTGCGGGGGATTTTGAACACCGGGGAGCTGTTTTTT. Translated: CACPLRGILNTGELFF.

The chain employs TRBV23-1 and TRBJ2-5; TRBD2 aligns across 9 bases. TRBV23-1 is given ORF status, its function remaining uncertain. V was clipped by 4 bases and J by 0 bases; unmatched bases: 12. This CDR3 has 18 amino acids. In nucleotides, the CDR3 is TGCGCCAGCAGTCCGAAACTTTCTAGCGGGGAGCACCAAGAGACCCAGTACTTC. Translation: CASSPKLSSGEHQETQYF.

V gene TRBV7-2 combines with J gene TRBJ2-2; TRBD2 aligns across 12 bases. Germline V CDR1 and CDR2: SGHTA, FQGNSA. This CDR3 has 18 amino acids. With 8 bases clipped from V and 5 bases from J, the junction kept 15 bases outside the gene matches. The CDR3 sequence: CASARFTSGGRSTGELFF. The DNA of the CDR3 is TGTGCCAGCGCAAGGTTTACTAGCGGGGGGAGGAGTACCGGGGAGCTGTTTTTT.

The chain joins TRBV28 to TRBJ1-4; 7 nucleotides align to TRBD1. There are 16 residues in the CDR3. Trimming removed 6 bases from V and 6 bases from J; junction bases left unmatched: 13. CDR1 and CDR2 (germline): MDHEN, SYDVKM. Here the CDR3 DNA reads TGTGCCAGCAGGCCGAGACAGGGCTGGGTGGATGAAAAACTGTTTTTT. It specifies CASRPRQGWVDEKLFF.

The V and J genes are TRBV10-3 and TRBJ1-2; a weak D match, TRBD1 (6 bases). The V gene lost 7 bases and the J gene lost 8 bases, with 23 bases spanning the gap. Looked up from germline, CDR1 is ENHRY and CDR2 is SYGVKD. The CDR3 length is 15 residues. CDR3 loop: CAINPHETRGRGYTF. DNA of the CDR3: TGTGCCATCAACCCCCACGAAACCAGGGGCCGAGGCTACACCTTC.

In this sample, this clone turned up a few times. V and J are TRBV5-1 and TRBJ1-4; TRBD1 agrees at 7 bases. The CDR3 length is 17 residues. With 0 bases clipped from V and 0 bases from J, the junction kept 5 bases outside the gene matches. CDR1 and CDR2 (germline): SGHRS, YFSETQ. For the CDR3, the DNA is TGCGCCAGCAGCTTGGGTAGACAGGGAGCAACTAATGAAAAACTGTTTTTT. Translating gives CASSLGRQGATNEKLFF.

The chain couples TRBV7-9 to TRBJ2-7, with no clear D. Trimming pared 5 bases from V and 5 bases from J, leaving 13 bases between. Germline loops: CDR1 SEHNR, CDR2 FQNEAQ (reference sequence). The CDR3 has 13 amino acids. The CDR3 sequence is CASSLRWLDEQYF. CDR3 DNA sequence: TGTGCCAGCAGCCTTCGGTGGCTAGACGAGCAGTACTTC. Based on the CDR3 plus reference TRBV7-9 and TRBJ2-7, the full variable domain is DTGVSQNPRHKITKRGQNVTFRCDPISEHNRLYWYRQTLGQGPEFLTYFQNEAQLEKSRLLSDRFSAERPKGSFSTLEIQRTEQGDSAMYLCASSLRWLDEQYFGPGTRLTVT.

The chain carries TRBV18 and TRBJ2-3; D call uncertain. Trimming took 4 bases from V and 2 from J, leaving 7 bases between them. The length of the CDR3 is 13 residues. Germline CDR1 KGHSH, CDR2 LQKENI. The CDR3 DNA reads TGTGCCAGCTCACTCGGGTACACAGATACGCAGTATTTT. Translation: CASSLGYTDTQYF.

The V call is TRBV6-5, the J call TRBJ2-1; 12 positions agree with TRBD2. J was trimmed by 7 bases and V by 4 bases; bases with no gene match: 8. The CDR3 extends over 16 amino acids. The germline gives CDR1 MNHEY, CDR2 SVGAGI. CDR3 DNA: TGTGCCAGCAGTTTCCTAGCGGGAGGGCCATGGAATGAGCAGTTCTTC. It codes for CASSFLAGGPWNEQFF.

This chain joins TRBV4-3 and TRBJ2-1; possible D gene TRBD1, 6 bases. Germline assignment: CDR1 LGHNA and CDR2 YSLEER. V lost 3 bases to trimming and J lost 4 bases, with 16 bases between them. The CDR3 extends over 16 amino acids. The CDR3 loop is CASSQLPGHLYNEQFF. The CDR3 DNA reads TGCGCCAGCAGCCAGTTACCGGGACACCTGTACAATGAGCAGTTCTTC.

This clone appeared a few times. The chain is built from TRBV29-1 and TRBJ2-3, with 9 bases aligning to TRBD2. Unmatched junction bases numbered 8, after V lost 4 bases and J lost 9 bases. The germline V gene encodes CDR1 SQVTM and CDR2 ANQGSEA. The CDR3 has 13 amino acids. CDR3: CSVVGLAQDTQYF. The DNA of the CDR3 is TGCAGCGTTGTTGGACTAGCGCAAGACACGCAGTATTTT.

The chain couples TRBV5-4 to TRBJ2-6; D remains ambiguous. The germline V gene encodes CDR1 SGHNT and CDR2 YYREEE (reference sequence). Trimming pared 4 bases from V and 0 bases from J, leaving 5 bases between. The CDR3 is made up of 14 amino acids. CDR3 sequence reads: CASSPVSGANVLTF. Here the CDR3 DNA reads TGTGCCAGCAGCCCTGTCTCTGGGGCCAACGTCCTGACTTTC.

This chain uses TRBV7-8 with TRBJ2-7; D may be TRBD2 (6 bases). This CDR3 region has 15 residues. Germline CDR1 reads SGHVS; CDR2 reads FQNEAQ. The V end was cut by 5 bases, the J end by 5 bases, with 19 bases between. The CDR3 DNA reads TGTGCCAGCAGCCCAGTCGGGGTAGCGGTCCACGAGCAGTACTTC. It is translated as CASSPVGVAVHEQYF.

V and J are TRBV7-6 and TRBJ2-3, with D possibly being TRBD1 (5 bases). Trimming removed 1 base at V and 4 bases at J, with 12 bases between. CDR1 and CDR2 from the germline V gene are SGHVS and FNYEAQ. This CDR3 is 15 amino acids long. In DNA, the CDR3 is TGTGCCAGCAGCTTAGAGGGGATCTCCTCAGATACGCAGTATTTT. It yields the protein CASSLEGISSDTQYF.

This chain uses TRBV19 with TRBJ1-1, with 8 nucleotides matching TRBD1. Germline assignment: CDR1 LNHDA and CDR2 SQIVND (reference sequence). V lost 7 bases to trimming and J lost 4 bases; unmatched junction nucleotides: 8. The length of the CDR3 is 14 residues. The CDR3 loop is CASNTDTGGTEAFF. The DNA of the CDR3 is TGTGCCAGTAACACAGATACAGGGGGCACTGAAGCTTTCTTT.

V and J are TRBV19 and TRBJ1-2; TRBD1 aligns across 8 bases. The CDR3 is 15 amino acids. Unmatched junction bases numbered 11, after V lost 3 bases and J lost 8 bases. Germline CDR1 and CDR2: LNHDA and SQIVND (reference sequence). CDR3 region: CASSIVPAGGYGYTF. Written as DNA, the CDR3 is TGTGCCAGTAGTATCGTCCCGGCAGGGGGCTACGGCTACACCTTC.

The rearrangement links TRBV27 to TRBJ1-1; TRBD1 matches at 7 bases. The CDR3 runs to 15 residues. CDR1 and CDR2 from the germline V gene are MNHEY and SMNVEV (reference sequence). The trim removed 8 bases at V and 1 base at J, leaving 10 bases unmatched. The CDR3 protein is CASEKLGQPNTEAFF. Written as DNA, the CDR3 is TGTGCCAGCGAAAAGCTGGGACAGCCGAACACTGAAGCTTTCTTT.

CDR3 sequence reads: CASSLSVFNEQFF. DNA for the CDR3: TGTGCCAGCAGTTTAAGCGTTTTCAATGAGCAGTTCTTC. The chain carries TRBV27 and TRBJ2-1; no reliable D call. Germline V CDR1 and CDR2: MNHEY, SMNVEV (reference sequence). Trimming took off 2 bases at V and 6 bases at J, with 8 bases between the two ends. This CDR3 has 13 residues.

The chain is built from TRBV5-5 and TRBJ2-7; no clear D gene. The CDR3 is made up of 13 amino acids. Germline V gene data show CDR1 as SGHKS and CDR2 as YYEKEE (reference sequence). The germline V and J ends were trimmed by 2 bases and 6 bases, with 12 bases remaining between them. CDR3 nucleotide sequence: TGTGCCAGCAGCTTCGGCGGAAGTGGCGAGCAGTACTTC. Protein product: CASSFGGSGEQYF.